This T cell receptor (beta chain) was captured by sequencing in a study of CD8+ T cells in alopecia areata. RNA was extracted and reverse transcribed into cDNA as the sequencing template. The repertoire was sequenced with immunoSEQ multiplex PCR; TCRdb's copy has only in-frame clones and lacks some. The repertoire holds 250,000 to 300,000 clones, over 45% seen once, with about 1.8% in the top ten. This clone occurred many times. Germline V gene sequence: CDR1 SEHNR, CDR2 FQNEAQ (reference sequence). V lost 0 bases to trimming and J lost 8 bases; unmatched junction nucleotides: 5. The CDR3 is made up of 14 amino acids. The treatment was: oral pan-JAK inhibitor, 5-10 mg twice daily.

Sample: CD4+ T cells sorted from blood, taken at week 24, from a patient treated with tofacitinib. The chain couples TRBV7-9 to TRBJ1-2; 8 bases are a match to TRBD1. The source is a human donor with alopecia areata. The CDR3 DNA follows: TGTGCCAGCAGCTTAGCTATGGACAGGGACGGCTACACCTTC. Amino acid sequence: CASSLAMDRDGYTF.